These 23 T cell receptor beta chains originate from one sample sequenced in a study of T cell responses to AZD1222 COVID-19 vaccine. Only in-frame clones appear in the TCRdb table, and some are missing; sequencing was by immunoSEQ multiplex PCR. Here the sample spans roughly 70,000 clones, over 80% being singletons. The sequencing used peripheral blood, collected 28 days after the second dose of the MenACWY control vaccine. Every receptor here comes from an adult who received the MenACWY meningococcal vaccine as a control.

This chain connects TRBV5-8 to TRBJ1-1; D remains ambiguous. The CDR3 covers 16 residues. CDR1 is SGHTS, CDR2 YDEGEE, per germline. Between the trimmed V and J ends, which lost 1 base and 0 bases, there was a span of 13 bases. CDR3 residues: CASSLPTGLMNTEAFF. For the CDR3, the DNA is TGTGCCAGCAGCTTGCCAACCGGACTTATGAACACTGAAGCTTTCTTT.

The J gene is TRBJ2-7, the V gene TRBV18, with D possibly being TRBD1 (6 bases). The CDR3 sequence is 15 residues long. Trimming removed 3 bases from V and 4 bases from J, with 16 bases in between. Germline CDR1 and CDR2: KGHSH and LQKENI. CDR3: CASSPGAGEGYEQYF. The CDR3 DNA sequence: TGTGCCAGCTCACCCGGGGCAGGGGAAGGGTACGAGCAGTACTTC.

The V call is TRBV5-6, the J call TRBJ2-7; 7 nucleotides line up with TRBD2. From germline, CDR1 is SGHDT and CDR2 YYEEEE. The CDR3 runs 15 residues. Trimming removed 5 bases from V and 5 bases from J; junction bases left unmatched: 13. Here the CDR3 reads CASSPEAGLVHEQYF. The CDR3 region has the DNA TGTGCCAGCAGTCCCGAGGCCGGACTAGTCCACGAGCAGTACTTC.

This chain joins TRBV9 and TRBJ2-3; 9 bases are shared with TRBD1. CDR1 and CDR2 (germline): SGDLS, YYNGEE. This CDR3 is built from 16 residues. J gave up 4 bases and V 3 bases, and 9 bases lay outside the gene matches. The CDR3 region is CASSARTGAGADTQYF. The CDR3, as DNA: TGTGCCAGCAGCGCCAGGACAGGGGCCGGGGCAGATACGCAGTATTTT.

The chain combines TRBV4-2 with TRBJ1-1; 10 bases fit TRBD1. Germline loops: CDR1 LGHNA, CDR2 YNFKEQ. This CDR3 comprises 16 residues. With 2 bases clipped from V and 9 bases from J, the junction kept 12 bases outside the gene matches. The CDR3 region is CASSQSPGQGSEKAFF. The CDR3 DNA reads TGTGCCAGCAGCCAATCACCGGGACAGGGGTCGGAGAAAGCTTTCTTT.

This clone was seen a few times. The J gene is TRBJ2-1, the V gene TRBV6-5; 8 nucleotides line up with TRBD2. Trimming took 3 bases from V and 0 from J; bases not matched to a gene: 4. Germline V gene lookup returns CDR1 MNHEY and CDR2 SVGAGI. The CDR3 consists of 16 residues. The CDR3 spells CASSYLGTSSYNEQFF. The CDR3 DNA reads TGTGCCAGCAGTTATCTGGGGACTAGCTCCTACAATGAGCAGTTCTTC.

The J gene is TRBJ2-1, the V gene TRBV7-3; D not certain. The CDR3 is 14 residues long. V lost 1 base and J lost 8, with 12 bases in between. Germline V gene sequence: CDR1 SGHTA, CDR2 FQGTGA. CDR3 loop: CASSLRSIGDEQFF. CDR3 DNA sequence: TGTGCCAGCAGCTTAAGGTCGATCGGCGATGAGCAGTTCTTC.

The chain uses TRBV7-3 and TRBJ2-1, with TRBD2 identical over 10 bases. This CDR3 has 15 residues. J was trimmed by 6 bases and V by 4 bases; bases with no gene match: 6. The germline gives CDR1 SGHTA, CDR2 FQGTGA. The CDR3, as DNA: TGTGCCAGCAGCTCATCCGGACTAGCGGCCAATGAGCAGTTCTTC. This translates into CASSSSGLAANEQFF. The complete variable domain, with remaining parts taken from reference TRBV7-3 and TRBJ2-1, reads GAGVSQTPSNKVTEKGKYVELRCDPISGHTALYWYRQSLGQGPEFLIYFQGTGAADDSGLPNDRFFAVRPEGSVSTLKIQRTERGDSAVYLCASSSSGLAANEQFFGPGTRLTVL.

CDR3 sequence (DNA): TGCGCCAGCAGCCAAGATCTGGGGCCCCGCGAGCAGTACTTC. It yields the protein CASSQDLGPREQYF. The rearrangement uses TRBV4-3 and TRBJ2-7; D is possibly TRBD1 (5 bases). CDR3 size: 14 residues. V was clipped by 0 bases and J by 6 bases, with 12 bases between them. In germline, CDR1 is LGHNA, CDR2 YSLEER.

This chain joins TRBV19 and TRBJ1-4; D perhaps matches TRBD1 (6 bases). The germline V gene has CDR1 LNHDA and CDR2 SQIVND (reference sequence). The V end lost 5 bases, the J end lost 12 bases, and 10 bases lay between the germline ends. The CDR3 spans 11 residues. CDR3: CASSVAGELFF. CDR3 bases: TGTGCCAGTAGTGTTGCAGGGGAACTGTTTTTT.

The genes are TRBV18 and TRBJ2-1; 13 bases match TRBD2. V dropped 3 bases and J dropped 4; count of bases not matched to a gene: 0. The germline V gene encodes CDR1 KGHSH and CDR2 LQKENI. The CDR3 length is 15 residues. CDR3 nucleotide sequence: TGTGCCAGCTCACCGGGACTAGCGGGATACAATGAGCAGTTCTTC. Protein product: CASSPGLAGYNEQFF.

The chain uses TRBV30 and TRBJ1-1; 7 bases are shared with TRBD1. CDR1 is GTSNPN, CDR2 SVGIG, per germline (reference sequence). V lost 4 bases and J lost 3; bases outside the gene matches: 14. This CDR3 is 16 amino acids long. CDR3 region: CAWTYGGGTAHTEAFF. The CDR3 nucleotides read TGTGCCTGGACCTATGGTGGAGGGACAGCCCACACTGAAGCTTTCTTT.

V usage is TRBV12-3 or TRBV12-4 and J usage is TRBJ1-2; no clear D. The CDR3 has 13 residues. Trimming removed 10 bases from V and 2 bases from J, with 14 bases in between. CDR3 in amino acids: CAIRMDGNYGYTF. In nucleotides, the CDR3 is TGTGCCATTCGTATGGACGGAAACTATGGCTACACCTTC.

This clone was seen a single time. The chain employs TRBV11-3 and TRBJ2-7; D remains unclear. The V and J ends lost 1 base and 5 bases respectively, with 12 bases between them. This CDR3 contains 14 residues. The V gene's germline CDR1 is SGHNT and CDR2 YENEEA. The CDR3 DNA sequence: TGTGCCAGCAGCTTAGGTCTACCAGAAGACGAGCAGTACTTC. Its protein product is CASSLGLPEDEQYF.

The chain couples TRBV13 to TRBJ1-1; D is ambiguous. The CDR3 is made up of 11 amino acids. From germline, CDR1 is PRHDT and CDR2 FYEKMQ (reference sequence). V lost 4 bases and J lost 8, with 8 bases in between. Written as DNA, the CDR3 is TGTGCCAGCAGCTGGACCGGGGAAGCTTTCTTT. Translated: CASSWTGEAFF. Full variable domain (remainder filled in from reference TRBV13 and TRBJ1-1): AAGVIQSPRHLIKEKRETATLKCYPIPRHDTVYWYQQGPGQDPQFLISFYEKMQSDKGSIPDRFSAQQFSDYHSELNMSSLELGDSALYFCASSWTGEAFFGQGTRLTVV.

V usage is TRBV12-3 or TRBV12-4 and J usage is TRBJ2-1; TRBD1 agrees at 8 bases. This CDR3 is 13 amino acids long. The V gene end was trimmed by 8 bases and the J gene end by 7 bases; junction bases not matched to a gene: 7. The CDR3 sequence is CASATGVGNEQFF. Written as DNA, the CDR3 is TGTGCCAGCGCGACAGGGGTTGGTAATGAGCAGTTCTTC.

In DNA, the CDR3 is TGTGCCAGCTCACCAGGAAGCGGACGCCCCTACGAGCAGTACTTC. Translating gives CASSPGSGRPYEQYF. The J gene is TRBJ2-7, the V gene TRBV18; the D gene is possibly TRBD2 (5 bases). The germline CDR1 and CDR2 sequences are KGHSH and LQKENI. The CDR3 sequence is 15 residues long. V was clipped by 2 bases and J by 2 bases, with 13 bases between them.

The chain employs TRBV7-2 and TRBJ2-7, with 7 bases aligning to TRBD1. Germline V gene sequence: CDR1 SGHTA, CDR2 FQGNSA. Trimming took 1 base from V and 7 from J; bases not matched to a gene: 10. The CDR3 totals 15 residues. The CDR3, as DNA: TGTGCCAGCAGCTTAGTAGGGGGCTCCATCGGGGAGCAGTACTTC. It translates to CASSLVGGSIGEQYF.

V is TRBV7-2 and J is TRBJ2-7; D is unclear. V was cut by 2 bases and J by 5 bases, with 16 bases left in between. CDR1 and CDR2 (germline): SGHTA, FQGNSA. The CDR3 is made up of 15 amino acids. The CDR3 loop is CASSLSLGKNDEQYF. In nucleotides, the CDR3 is TGTGCCAGCAGCTTATCGTTAGGGAAGAATGACGAGCAGTACTTC.

This chain uses TRBV3-1 (or the pseudogene TRBV3-2) with TRBJ2-1; 10 positions match TRBD2. The CDR3 runs to 17 residues. J was trimmed by 9 bases and V by 4 bases; bases with no gene match: 15. Germline lookup yields CDR1 LGHDT and CDR2 YNNKEL (reference sequence). CDR3 amino acids: CASSRNAGTSASGEQFF. CDR3 nucleotide sequence: TGTGCCAGCAGCCGCAACGCGGGGACTAGCGCTTCCGGTGAGCAGTTCTTC.

V usage is TRBV2 and J usage is TRBJ1-2; possible D gene TRBD1, 5 bases. Germline CDR1 SNHLY, CDR2 FYNNEI. The CDR3 is made up of 15 amino acids. The V end lost 5 bases, the J end lost 3 bases, and 16 bases lay between the germline ends. The DNA of the CDR3 is TGTGCCAGCAGTATTGGGGGGGGTAAGGACTATGGCTACACCTTC. Its protein product is CASSIGGGKDYGYTF.

This chain uses TRBV4-2 with TRBJ2-7; 9 bases align to TRBD1. Trimming removed 4 bases from V and 0 bases from J; junction bases left unmatched: 1. Germline V gene sequence: CDR1 LGHNA, CDR2 YNFKEQ. The CDR3 spans 14 residues. CDR3 in amino acids: CASSLTGGSYEQYF. Written as DNA, the CDR3 is TGTGCCAGCAGCCTGACAGGGGGCTCCTACGAGCAGTACTTC.

The chain recombines TRBV29-1 with TRBJ2-5; 8 bases fit TRBD1. Germline V gives CDR1 SQVTM, CDR2 ANQGSEA. The CDR3 covers 13 residues. With V trimmed by 6 bases and J by 3 bases, 6 bases remained unmatched. For the CDR3, the DNA is TGCAGCGTCATTGGACAGGGTAAAGAGACCCAGTACTTC. As protein: CSVIGQGKETQYF.